The 15 T cell receptor beta chains in this list originate from one sample, sequenced in a study of cytomegalovirus exposure and HLA in healthy donors. This PCR relied on a set of 60 Vbeta primers and 13 Jbeta primers. Clones were read by immunoSEQ multiplex PCR, and TCRdb kept only the in-frame ones, dropping some. The sample has 150,000 to 200,000 clones, roughly four fifths seen once. The sample consisted of PBMCs. All receptors derive from a woman aged 30 to 39 in good health and CMV-seronegative.

The V and J genes are TRBV11-2 and TRBJ2-7; TRBD2 agrees at 8 bases. Germline V gene lookup returns CDR1 SGHAT and CDR2 FQNNGV. This CDR3 spans 16 amino acids. V gave up 0 bases and J gave up 1 base; unmatched junction bases: 5. The CDR3 region is CASSLDHQRGSYEQYF. DNA of the CDR3: TGTGCCAGCAGCTTAGATCACCAGCGGGGGTCCTACGAGCAGTACTTC.

This chain joins TRBV5-6 and TRBJ2-5; D may be TRBD1 (6 bases). Trimming took off 1 base at V and 5 bases at J, with 12 bases between the two ends. The CDR3 is 14 amino acids. From germline, CDR1 is SGHDT and CDR2 YYEEEE. CDR3 region: CASSLKQGLETQYF. DNA of the CDR3: TGTGCCAGCAGCTTGAAACAGGGCTTGGAGACCCAGTACTTC. The variable domain in full, with the rest retrieved from reference TRBV5-6 and TRBJ2-5, is DAGVTQSPTHLIKTRGQQVTLRCSPKSGHDTVSWYQQALGQGPQFIFQYYEEEERQRGNFPDRFSGHQFPNYSSELNVNALLLGDSALYLCASSLKQGLETQYFGPGTRLLVL.

This chain joins TRBV25-1 and TRBJ2-5, with 8 bases lining up with TRBD1. CDR1 is MGHDK and CDR2 is SYGVNS in the germline V gene. After removal of 8 bases from V and 7 bases from J, the junction contained 0 bases not matched to a gene. The CDR3 runs 10 residues. CDR3 in amino acids: CASGQGTQYF. The DNA of the CDR3 is TGTGCCAGCGGACAGGGGACCCAGTACTTC.

The V and J genes are TRBV9 and TRBJ2-7; 10 positions agree with TRBD1. Trimming removed 4 bases from V and 9 bases from J; junction bases left unmatched: 13. The CDR3 extends over 15 amino acids. Germline loops: CDR1 SGDLS, CDR2 YYNGEE. The CDR3 DNA reads TGTGCCAGCAGCCCCCACGGACAGGGGGGCCGGGGGCAGTACTTC. Its translation: CASSPHGQGGRGQYF.

J is TRBJ1-5 and V is TRBV19, with 8 bases aligning to TRBD1. Germline V CDR1 and CDR2: LNHDA, SQIVND (reference sequence). The CDR3 runs 13 residues. Unmatched junction bases numbered 2, after V lost 5 bases and J lost 5 bases. This chain's CDR3 is CASSQGADQPQHF. DNA of the CDR3: TGTGCCAGTAGTCAGGGGGCGGATCAGCCCCAGCATTTT.

The rearrangement uses TRBV7-9 and TRBJ1-1; D is uncertain. V was shortened by 6 bases and J by 0 bases, with 8 bases between the two germline ends. The CDR3 contains 13 residues. Germline V gene sequence: CDR1 SEHNR, CDR2 FQNEAQ (reference sequence). The CDR3 bases are TGTGCCAGCAGTTTAAGCATGAACACTGAAGCTTTCTTT. Translation: CASSLSMNTEAFF. The variable domain in full, with the rest retrieved from reference TRBV7-9 and TRBJ1-1, is DTGVSQNPRHKITKRGQNVTFRCDPISEHNRLYWYRQTLGQGPEFLTYFQNEAQLEKSRLLSDRFSAERPKGSFSTLEIQRTEQGDSAMYLCASSLSMNTEAFFGQGTRLTVV.

As to this clone: At the DNA level, this CDR3 is encoded by other sequences in the same sample as well. The rearrangement joins TRBV7-8 to TRBJ1-6, with 7 bases that match TRBD1. V lost 5 bases, J lost 6 bases, and 7 bases stayed unmatched. The CDR3 contains 15 residues. Germline lookup yields CDR1 SGHVS and CDR2 FQNEAQ. The CDR3 DNA sequence: TGTGCCAGCAGCACCCGACAGGGCGTTAATTCACCCCTCCACTTT. Residues: CASSTRQGVNSPLHF.

V is TRBV19 and J is TRBJ1-6, with 12 nucleotides matching TRBD1. Germline loops: CDR1 LNHDA, CDR2 SQIVND (reference sequence). With V trimmed by 7 bases and J by 9 bases, 7 bases remained unmatched. The CDR3 spans 15 residues. The DNA for the CDR3 is TGTGCCAGTACTGGGACAGGGGGCGTTTTTTCACCCCTCCACTTT. Its protein is CASTGTGGVFSPLHF.

The rearrangement joins TRBV2 to TRBJ1-2, with D possibly TRBD1 on 5 matching bases. The CDR3 runs to 13 residues. V was cut by 2 bases and J by 6 bases, with 10 bases left in between. The germline gives CDR1 SNHLY, CDR2 FYNNEI. CDR3 loop: CASSESGLDGYTF. CDR3 bases: TGTGCCAGCAGTGAATCGGGACTGGATGGCTACACCTTC.

The sample holds one count of this clone. This rearrangement joins TRBV5-5 to TRBJ1-2; TRBD1 matches at 9 bases. CDR3 length: 13 amino acids. Germline CDR1 and CDR2: SGHKS and YYEKEE (reference sequence). J was trimmed by 3 bases and V by 4 bases; bases with no gene match: 1. The CDR3 here is CASSRDRDYGYTF. The CDR3 bases are TGTGCCAGCAGCCGGGACAGGGACTATGGCTACACCTTC. Using reference TRBV5-5 and TRBJ1-2 for the parts outside the CDR3, the full variable domain is DAGVTQSPTHLIKTRGQQVTLRCSPISGHKSVSWYQQVLGQGPQFIFQYYEKEERGRGNFPDRFSARQFPNYSSELNVNALLLGDSALYLCASSRDRDYGYTFGSGTRLTVV.

The chain couples TRBV7-6 to TRBJ2-1; the D gene is possibly TRBD2 (6 bases). CDR3 length: 16 amino acids. The V end lost 1 base, the J end lost 9 bases, and 19 bases lay between the germline ends. CDR1 is SGHVS, CDR2 FNYEAQ, per germline. The CDR3: CASSLGIRAAGSEQFF. The DNA for the CDR3 is TGTGCCAGCAGCTTAGGGATTAGGGCGGCGGGGAGTGAGCAGTTCTTC.

This chain uses TRBV7-8 with TRBJ2-3; tentative D call: TRBD2 (7 bases). CDR3 length: 17 amino acids. Germline CDR1 and CDR2: SGHVS and FQNEAQ. Trimming removed 1 base at V and 1 base at J, with 15 bases between. In nucleotides, the CDR3 is TGTGCCAGCAGCTTAGTATCGGGGGGCCGTGGCACAGATACGCAGTATTTT. Residues: CASSLVSGGRGTDTQYF.

V gene TRBV27 combines with J gene TRBJ2-3, with 8 bases matching TRBD2. The ends lost 8 bases at V and 0 bases at J; junction bases unmatched: 13. Looked up from germline, CDR1 is MNHEY and CDR2 is SMNVEV (reference sequence). This CDR3 region has 17 residues. The CDR3 protein is CASSLNGGGLSTDTQYF. In DNA, the CDR3 is TGTGCCAGCTCTCTCAACGGGGGGGGACTCAGCACAGATACGCAGTATTTT.

The chain couples TRBV5-1 to TRBJ2-3; no definite D call. The CDR3 totals 13 residues. CDR1 is SGHRS, CDR2 YFSETQ, per germline. Trimming stripped 6 bases from V and 0 bases from J, with 8 bases between. For the CDR3, the DNA is TGCGCCAGCAAGCGAGATAGCACAGATACGCAGTATTTT. Translation: CASKRDSTDTQYF.

In its sample, this clone was seen once. The chain couples TRBV7-3 to TRBJ1-2; possible D gene TRBD1, 5 bases. The germline CDR1 and CDR2 sequences are SGHTA and FQGTGA. Trimming pared 6 bases from V and 7 bases from J, leaving 33 bases between. CDR3 length: 19 residues. The DNA of the CDR3 is TGTGCCAGCAGGTCTCCAGTCTGGAGCGGGGACTCCGATCCGTTTGGCTACACCTTC. It specifies CASRSPVWSGDSDPFGYTF.